The 19 T cell receptor beta chains reported below all come from one sample, sequenced in a study of blood T cell repertoires in COVID-19. The table came from immunoSEQ multiplex PCR; TCRdb's copy has only in-frame clones and leaves some out. The table includes some 150,000 clones, 80% to 85% detected once. What was sequenced was PBMCs or T cells enriched from blood (not recorded which). All receptors derive from a woman in her 50s who had been exposed to COVID-19.

This clone appeared a few times. This chain connects TRBV4-2 to TRBJ1-2; D unresolved. Germline CDR1 LGHNA, CDR2 YNFKEQ. The CDR3 is 14 amino acids. The V gene lost 1 base and the J gene lost 8 bases, with 14 bases spanning the gap. The CDR3 nucleotides read TGTGCCAGCAGCCAAGCTGGACTCGACTCGGGCTACACCTTC. It specifies CASSQAGLDSGYTF.

This rearrangement joins TRBV12-3 or TRBV12-4 to TRBJ1-1; D gene ambiguous. This CDR3 is 12 amino acids long. Trimming stripped 5 bases from V and 8 bases from J, with 12 bases between. The CDR3 protein is CASSPSAGEAFF. DNA for the CDR3: TGTGCCAGCAGTCCCTCGGCGGGGGAAGCTTTCTTT.

This clone was observed a single time. This chain uses TRBV5-1 with TRBJ2-5; TRBD1 is a possible D gene (5 bases). The CDR3 is 15 amino acids. The germline gives CDR1 SGHRS, CDR2 YFSETQ. V dropped 0 bases and J dropped 0 bases, with 9 bases sitting between them. The CDR3 protein is CASSLAPGYQETQYF. The CDR3 bases are TGCGCCAGCAGCTTGGCTCCAGGGTACCAAGAGACCCAGTACTTC.

The rearrangement joins TRBV24-1 to TRBJ2-7; D may be TRBD1 (5 bases). CDR1 is KGHDR, CDR2 SFDVKD, per germline. Trimming left V 3 bases short and J 1 base short, with 15 bases between. CDR3 length: 16 residues. Written as DNA, the CDR3 is TGTGCCACCAGTGATCCCGCCTGGACACTTTCCTACGAGCAGTACTTC. It encodes CATSDPAWTLSYEQYF.

This sequence joins TRBV19 and TRBJ2-6, with TRBD1 identical over 8 bases. The CDR3 is 18 amino acids. V trimming: 6 bases; J trimming: 1 base; junction bases outside the gene matches: 11. Germline CDR1 and CDR2: LNHDA and SQIVND (reference sequence). The CDR3 nucleotides are TGTGCCAGTAGAGCCACAGGGGGTACTTGGTCTGGGGCCAACGTCCTGACTTTC. Its translation is CASRATGGTWSGANVLTF.

The V call is TRBV25-1, the J call TRBJ1-1; no reliable D call. With 1 base removed from V and 4 bases from J, the gap between germline ends came to 7 bases. The CDR3 totals 13 residues. Looked up from germline, CDR1 is MGHDK and CDR2 is SYGVNS. CDR3: CASSESIGTEAFF. The CDR3 bases are TGTGCCAGCAGTGAATCTATCGGCACTGAAGCTTTCTTT.

The rearrangement uses TRBV19 and TRBJ2-2; D might be TRBD2 (6 bases). Germline V gives CDR1 LNHDA, CDR2 SQIVND (reference sequence). The CDR3 spans 16 residues. Trimming removed 5 bases at V and 6 bases at J, with 19 bases between. CDR3 residues: CASSLLPGRRAGELFF. Here the CDR3 DNA reads TGTGCCAGTAGTTTGCTACCCGGGAGAAGGGCCGGGGAGCTGTTTTTT.

This sequence joins TRBV20-1 and TRBJ2-5; D uncertain. The CDR3 is made up of 11 amino acids. Germline CDR1 and CDR2: DFQATT and SNEGSKA (reference sequence). The V and J ends lost 7 bases and 1 base respectively, with 7 bases between them. CDR3: CSVQTQETQYF. The CDR3, as DNA: TGCAGTGTACAGACCCAAGAGACCCAGTACTTC.

The chain combines TRBV27 with TRBJ2-1; 10 bases are shared with TRBD2. This CDR3 comprises 13 residues. J gave up 4 bases and V 8 bases, and 2 bases lay outside the gene matches. Germline V CDR1 and CDR2: MNHEY, SMNVEV (reference sequence). The CDR3 sequence is CASQLAGYNEQFF. CDR3 bases: TGTGCCAGCCAACTAGCGGGGTACAATGAGCAGTTCTTC.

The chain has TRBV7-6 and TRBJ2-3, with D possibly being TRBD2 (6 bases). CDR1 SGHVS and CDR2 FNYEAQ come from the germline V gene. V lost 5 bases, J lost 4 bases, and 16 bases lay in between. This CDR3 comprises 15 residues. This CDR3 reads CASSALALGPDTQYF. The CDR3 nucleotides read TGTGCCAGCAGCGCACTAGCCCTGGGCCCAGATACGCAGTATTTT.

The chain's CDR3 is CAISVGPAGRTYEQYF. In DNA form, the CDR3 reads TGTGCCATCAGTGTAGGGCCAGCCGGGAGAACCTACGAGCAGTACTTC. The chain uses TRBV10-3 and TRBJ2-7; D is perhaps TRBD2 (6 bases). Germline V lookup: CDR1 ENHRY, CDR2 SYGVKD. V was pared by 4 bases and J by 2 bases, with 18 bases between. The CDR3 is 16 amino acids.

The chain has TRBV10-3 and TRBJ2-5; a weak D match, TRBD1 (6 bases). V was trimmed by 3 bases and J by 0 bases, leaving 11 bases between them. The CDR3 is 15 amino acids. Germline CDR1 ENHRY, CDR2 SYGVKD. This CDR3 reads CAISDPGQHQETQYF. For the CDR3, the DNA is TGTGCCATCAGTGACCCTGGACAGCACCAAGAGACCCAGTACTTC.

This sequence joins TRBV3-1 (or the pseudogene TRBV3-2) and TRBJ2-1; TRBD2 might be the D (6 bases). This CDR3 spans 16 amino acids. The germline gives CDR1 LGHDT, CDR2 YNNKEL (reference sequence). V was pared by 5 bases and J by 0 bases, with 14 bases between. In DNA form, the CDR3 reads TGTGCCAGCAGCAACGCTAGCGTAAGCTCCTACAATGAGCAGTTCTTC. Translated: CASSNASVSSYNEQFF.

The chain couples TRBV24-1 to TRBJ1-2; D is unresolved. V was pared by 3 bases and J by 4 bases, with 5 bases between. Germline V gene sequence: CDR1 KGHDR, CDR2 SFDVKD. The CDR3 runs 12 residues. In DNA, the CDR3 is TGTGCCACCAGTGATGGCCTCTATGGCTACACCTTC. This encodes CATSDGLYGYTF.

The chain carries TRBV3-1 (or the pseudogene TRBV3-2) and TRBJ2-1; the match to TRBD2 covers 10 bases. Germline values: CDR1 LGHDT, CDR2 YNNKEL (reference sequence). V dropped 1 base and J dropped 10; count of bases not matched to a gene: 7. This CDR3 contains 15 residues. CDR3 coding DNA: TGTGCCAGCAGCCAAGGGCCTAGCGGGGGTGGGGAGCAGTTCTTC. This translates into CASSQGPSGGGEQFF.

This clone was recorded once. CDR3 amino acids: CASSLASGSKAYEQYF. The CDR3 bases are TGTGCCAGCAGCTTAGCTAGCGGGAGTAAAGCGTACGAGCAGTACTTC. The chain couples TRBV11-2 to TRBJ2-7, with 10 bases matching TRBD2. This CDR3 is built from 16 residues. Germline lookup yields CDR1 SGHAT and CDR2 FQNNGV. V trimming: 1 base; J trimming: 4 bases; junction bases outside the gene matches: 7.

V gene TRBV10-3 combines with J gene TRBJ2-1; 8 nucleotides align to TRBD2. This CDR3 region has 15 residues. Losses at the gene ends were 6 bases for V and 5 bases for J; bases not matched to a gene: 9. Looked up from germline, CDR1 is ENHRY and CDR2 is SYGVKD. In DNA form, the CDR3 reads TGTGCCATCAGGTACTCTCTACTAGCGGACAATGAGCAGTTCTTC. Translating it yields CAIRYSLLADNEQFF.

The chain links TRBV3-1 (or the pseudogene TRBV3-2) to TRBJ2-2; D possibly corresponds to TRBD1 (5 bases). The CDR3 runs 11 residues. Germline-derived CDR1 and CDR2 are LGHDT and YNNKEL (reference sequence). Deletions cut 4 bases from V and 12 bases from J, with 9 bases between. The CDR3 DNA follows: TGTGCCAGCAGCCCAGGGTATCAGCTGTTTTTT. Amino acids: CASSPGYQLFF.

The rearrangement links TRBV7-2 to TRBJ2-1, with D maybe TRBD2 (5 bases). V shed 1 base and J shed 5 bases, with 12 bases lying between them. CDR3 length: 15 residues. Germline loops: CDR1 SGHTA, CDR2 FQGNSA. The CDR3 DNA sequence: TGTGCCAGCAGCTTAGAGAGCGGACTTAACAATGAGCAGTTCTTC. This encodes CASSLESGLNNEQFF.